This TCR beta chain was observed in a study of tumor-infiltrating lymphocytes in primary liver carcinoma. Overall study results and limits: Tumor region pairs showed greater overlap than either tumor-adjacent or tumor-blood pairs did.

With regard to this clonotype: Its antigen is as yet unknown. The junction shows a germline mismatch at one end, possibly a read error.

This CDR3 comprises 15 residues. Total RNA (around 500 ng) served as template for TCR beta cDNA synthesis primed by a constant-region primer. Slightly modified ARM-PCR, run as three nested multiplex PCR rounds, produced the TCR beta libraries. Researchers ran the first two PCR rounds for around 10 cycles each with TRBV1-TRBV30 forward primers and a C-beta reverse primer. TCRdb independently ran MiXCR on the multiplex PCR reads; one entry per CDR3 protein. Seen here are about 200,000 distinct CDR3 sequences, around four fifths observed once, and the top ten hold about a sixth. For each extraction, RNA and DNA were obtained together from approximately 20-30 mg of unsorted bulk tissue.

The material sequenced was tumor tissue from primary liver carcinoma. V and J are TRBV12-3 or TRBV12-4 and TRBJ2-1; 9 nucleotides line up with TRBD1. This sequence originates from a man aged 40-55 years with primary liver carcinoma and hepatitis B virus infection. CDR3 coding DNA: TGTGCCAGCAGTCTGGGACAGGGAGATGTCAATGAGGAGTTCTTC. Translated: CASSLGQGDVNEEFF.